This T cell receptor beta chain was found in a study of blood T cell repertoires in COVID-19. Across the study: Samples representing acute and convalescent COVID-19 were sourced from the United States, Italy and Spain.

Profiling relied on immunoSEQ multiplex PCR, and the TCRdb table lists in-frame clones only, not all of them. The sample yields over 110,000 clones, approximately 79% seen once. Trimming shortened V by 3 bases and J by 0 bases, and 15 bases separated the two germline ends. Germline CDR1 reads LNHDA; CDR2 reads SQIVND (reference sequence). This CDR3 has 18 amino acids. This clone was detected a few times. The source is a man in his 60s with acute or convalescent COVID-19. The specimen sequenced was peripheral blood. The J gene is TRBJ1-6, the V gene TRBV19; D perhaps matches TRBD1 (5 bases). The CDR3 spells CASSMYAGRSSYNSPLHF. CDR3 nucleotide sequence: TGTGCCAGTAGTATGTATGCGGGACGGAGCTCCTATAATTCACCCCTCCACTTT. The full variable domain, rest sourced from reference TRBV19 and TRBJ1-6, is DGGITQSPKYLFRKEGQNVTLSCEQNLNHDAMYWYRQDPGQGLRLIYYSQIVNDFQKGDIAEGYSVSREKKESFPLTVTSAQKNPTAFYLCASSMYAGRSSYNSPLHFGNGTRLTVT.